The clone carrying this TCR beta chain was observed once. What it recognizes is unknown. Assay: immunoSEQ multiplex PCR; the TCRdb copy retains only in-frame clones and omits some. The table shows about 97,000 clones, with approximately 91% occurring only once. The record originates from a study of T cell responses to AZD1222 COVID-19 vaccine. Per the germline V gene, CDR1 is MGHDK and CDR2 is SYGVNS. This CDR3 is 16 amino acids long. V was clipped by 0 bases and J by 0 bases, with 12 bases between them. General study findings and limits: Seropositive at baseline were only six or seven AZD1222 recipients.

Source: peripheral blood, taken on day 0 of AZD1222 vaccination. The chain links TRBV25-1 to TRBJ2-7, with D possibly TRBD2 on 5 matching bases. This receptor was taken from an adult in good health. CDR3: CASSEYGGPLSYEQYF. The CDR3 DNA reads as TGTGCCAGCAGTGAATACGGAGGCCCTCTCTCCTACGAGCAGTACTTC.